A selection of T cell receptor beta chains follows, all from one sample in a study of blood T cell repertoires in COVID-19. Assay: immunoSEQ multiplex PCR; the TCRdb copy retains only in-frame clones and omits some. Here the sample spans fewer than 200,000 clones, roughly four fifths being singletons. Sequencing was carried out using peripheral blood. These receptors all come from a man between 40 and 49 years old who had recovered from COVID-19. The CDR3 runs from the conserved cysteine through the conserved F or W. A D gene is named only where the DNA matches it firmly. Clone size is shown for a subset of rows, as once, few, many or a class of expanded clone.

j_call: TRBJ1-3; clone_size: NA; cdr3_length: 14; d_call: NA; v_call: TRBV6-5; cdr3_aa: CATFGRGDGNTIYF; cdr3_nt: TGTGCCACTTTTGGTCGGGGGGACGGAAACACCATATATTTT
j_call: TRBJ2-3; clone_size: NA; cdr3_length: 14; d_call: NA; v_call: TRBV18; cdr3_aa: CATNTGQSTDTQYF; cdr3_nt: TGTGCCACCAACACGGGACAAAGCACAGATACGCAGTATTTT
j_call: TRBJ1-3; clone_size: few; cdr3_length: 14; d_call: NA; v_call: TRBV6-6; cdr3_aa: CASSWASSGNTIYF; cdr3_nt: TGTGCCAGCAGTTGGGCCTCATCTGGAAACACCATATATTTT
j_call: TRBJ1-2; clone_size: NA; cdr3_length: 16; d_call: NA; v_call: TRBV7-9; cdr3_aa: CASSSQPSNQRYGYTF; cdr3_nt: TGTGCCAGCAGCTCCCAGCCGTCGAACCAGCGCTATGGCTACACCTTC
j_call: TRBJ2-7; clone_size: NA; cdr3_length: 15; d_call: TRBD1; v_call: TRBV7-2; cdr3_aa: CASSLTRQGFYEQYF; cdr3_nt: TGTGCCAGCAGCTTGACTAGACAGGGGTTCTACGAGCAGTACTTC
j_call: TRBJ2-1; clone_size: NA; cdr3_length: 16; d_call: TRBD2; v_call: TRBV11-2; cdr3_aa: CASSTLAGGPYNEQFF; cdr3_nt: TGTGCCAGCAGCACACTAGCGGGAGGACCCTACAATGAGCAGTTCTTC
j_call: TRBJ2-3; clone_size: NA; cdr3_length: 14; d_call: NA; v_call: TRBV5-4; cdr3_aa: CASSFVAGTDTQYF; cdr3_nt: TGTGCCAGCAGCTTTGTAGCGGGCACAGATACGCAGTATTTT
j_call: TRBJ1-1; clone_size: NA; cdr3_length: 15; d_call: NA; v_call: TRBV25-1; cdr3_aa: CASSEWIGGTTEAFF; cdr3_nt: TGTGCCAGCAGTGAATGGATAGGGGGAACCACTGAAGCTTTCTTT
j_call: TRBJ2-7; clone_size: NA; cdr3_length: 13; d_call: TRBD1; v_call: TRBV12-3/TRBV12-4; cdr3_aa: CASTKTGSYEQYF; cdr3_nt: TGTGCCAGCACCAAGACAGGGTCCTACGAGCAGTACTTC
j_call: TRBJ1-5; clone_size: NA; cdr3_length: 16; d_call: NA; v_call: TRBV5-5; cdr3_aa: CASSLSGASVNQPQHF; cdr3_nt: TGTGCCAGCAGCTTGTCAGGGGCGTCGGTTAATCAGCCCCAGCATTTT
j_call: TRBJ2-7; clone_size: NA; cdr3_length: 14; d_call: NA; v_call: TRBV29-1; cdr3_aa: CSVRLQGSSYEQYF; cdr3_nt: TGCAGCGTACGACTCCAGGGAAGCTCCTACGAGCAGTACTTC
j_call: TRBJ1-1; clone_size: few; cdr3_length: 14; d_call: TRBD1; v_call: TRBV11-3; cdr3_aa: CASSLLGGAAEAFF; cdr3_nt: TGTGCCAGCAGCTTACTAGGGGGCGCAGCCGAAGCTTTCTTT
j_call: TRBJ2-3; clone_size: NA; cdr3_length: 17; d_call: TRBD2; v_call: TRBV5-4; cdr3_aa: CASSPRLAGGPTDTQYF; cdr3_nt: TGTGCCAGCAGCCCCCGACTAGCGGGGGGCCCCACAGATACGCAGTATTTT
j_call: TRBJ2-7; clone_size: NA; cdr3_length: 13; d_call: TRBD1; v_call: TRBV10-3; cdr3_aa: CAMGGTGKSEQYF; cdr3_nt: TGTGCCATGGGTGGGACAGGGAAGTCCGAGCAGTACTTC
j_call: TRBJ2-7; clone_size: NA; cdr3_length: 12; d_call: TRBD1; v_call: TRBV2; cdr3_aa: CASSYRGYEQYF; cdr3_nt: TGTGCCAGCAGTTACAGGGGATACGAGCAGTACTTC
j_call: TRBJ2-7; clone_size: few; cdr3_length: 14; d_call: TRBD1; v_call: TRBV5-6; cdr3_aa: CASSLPGQGYEQYF; cdr3_nt: TGTGCCAGCAGCTTACCGGGACAGGGTTACGAGCAGTACTTC
j_call: TRBJ2-3; clone_size: NA; cdr3_length: 14; d_call: NA; v_call: TRBV7-6; cdr3_aa: CASSLTAVTDTQYF; cdr3_nt: TGTGCCAGCAGCTTAACGGCGGTCACAGATACGCAGTATTTT
j_call: TRBJ1-5; clone_size: NA; cdr3_length: 15; d_call: TRBD1; v_call: TRBV4-1; cdr3_aa: CASSHSGQTNQPQHF; cdr3_nt: TGCGCCAGCAGCCATTCGGGACAGACCAATCAGCCCCAGCATTTT
j_call: TRBJ2-3; clone_size: NA; cdr3_length: 16; d_call: TRBD2; v_call: TRBV29-1; cdr3_aa: CSVEEWTSGSADTQYF; cdr3_nt: TGCAGCGTTGAGGAGTGGACTAGCGGGAGTGCAGATACGCAGTATTTT
j_call: TRBJ2-7; clone_size: NA; cdr3_length: 15; d_call: TRBD1; v_call: TRBV4-3; cdr3_aa: CASSQDGTGTYEQYF; cdr3_nt: TGCGCCAGCAGCCAAGATGGGACAGGAACCTACGAGCAGTACTTC
j_call: TRBJ1-1; clone_size: NA; cdr3_length: 13; d_call: NA; v_call: TRBV7-9; cdr3_aa: CASSLGGGPQAFF; cdr3_nt: TGTGCCAGCAGCTTAGGGGGCGGACCACAGGCTTTCTTT
j_call: TRBJ2-7; clone_size: NA; cdr3_length: 11; d_call: NA; v_call: TRBV2; cdr3_aa: CASSLRGEQYF; cdr3_nt: TGTGCCAGCTCCCTTCGAGGGGAGCAGTACTTC
j_call: TRBJ1-6; clone_size: NA; cdr3_length: 15; d_call: NA; v_call: TRBV10-3; cdr3_aa: CATTSAGLNNSPLHF; cdr3_nt: TGTGCCACCACCTCGGCGGGACTCAATAATTCACCCCTCCACTTT
j_call: TRBJ2-7; clone_size: NA; cdr3_length: 14; d_call: NA; v_call: TRBV5-1; cdr3_aa: CASSLSVDSYEQYF; cdr3_nt: TGCGCCAGCAGCTTGTCGGTAGACTCCTACGAGCAGTACTTC
j_call: TRBJ1-1; clone_size: NA; cdr3_length: 13; d_call: NA; v_call: TRBV12-5; cdr3_aa: CASGLETNGEAFF; cdr3_nt: TGTGCTAGTGGTTTGGAGACAAACGGTGAAGCTTTCTTT
j_call: TRBJ1-1; clone_size: NA; cdr3_length: 14; d_call: NA; v_call: TRBV5-1; cdr3_aa: CASSLQGRWTEAFF; cdr3_nt: TGCGCCAGCAGCCTTCAGGGGCGATGGACTGAAGCTTTCTTT
j_call: TRBJ2-7; clone_size: NA; cdr3_length: 14; d_call: NA; v_call: TRBV19; cdr3_aa: CASRAGTGIYEQYF; cdr3_nt: TGTGCCAGTAGGGCCGGGACTGGTATCTACGAGCAGTACTTC
j_call: TRBJ1-1; clone_size: NA; cdr3_length: 15; d_call: TRBD1; v_call: TRBV11-1; cdr3_aa: CASSSRQGVDTEAFF; cdr3_nt: TGTGCCAGCAGCTCAAGACAGGGGGTGGACACTGAAGCTTTCTTT
j_call: TRBJ2-2; clone_size: NA; cdr3_length: 15; d_call: NA; v_call: TRBV10-3; cdr3_aa: CAIRGDKGNTGELFF; cdr3_nt: TGTGCCATCAGGGGAGACAAGGGTAACACCGGGGAGCTGTTTTTT
j_call: TRBJ1-3; clone_size: NA; cdr3_length: 14; d_call: TRBD1; v_call: TRBV6-5; cdr3_aa: CASRAQGAGNTIYF; cdr3_nt: TGTGCCAGCAGAGCACAGGGGGCTGGAAACACCATATATTTT
j_call: TRBJ1-5; clone_size: NA; cdr3_length: 15; d_call: NA; v_call: TRBV27; cdr3_aa: CASSLLAVGGQPQHF; cdr3_nt: TGTGCCAGCAGTTTATTGGCGGTGGGGGGTCAGCCCCAGCATTTT
j_call: TRBJ2-1; clone_size: NA; cdr3_length: 15; d_call: NA; v_call: TRBV4-3; cdr3_aa: CASSQGSGPYNEQFF; cdr3_nt: TGCGCCAGCAGCCAAGGTAGCGGACCCTACAATGAGCAGTTCTTC
j_call: TRBJ1-2; clone_size: NA; cdr3_length: 13; d_call: NA; v_call: TRBV19; cdr3_aa: CASRRLDSYGYTF; cdr3_nt: TGTGCCAGTAGGAGGTTGGACAGCTATGGCTACACCTTC
j_call: TRBJ1-4; clone_size: NA; cdr3_length: 14; d_call: NA; v_call: TRBV15; cdr3_aa: CATSRAGIYEKLFF; cdr3_nt: TGTGCCACCAGCAGAGCCGGGATCTATGAAAAACTGTTTTTT
j_call: TRBJ2-7; clone_size: NA; cdr3_length: 14; d_call: TRBD2; v_call: TRBV27; cdr3_aa: CASSTGTRSGEQYF; cdr3_nt: TGTGCCAGCAGTACCGGGACTAGGTCTGGCGAGCAGTACTTC
j_call: TRBJ2-3; clone_size: NA; cdr3_length: 18; d_call: TRBD2; v_call: TRBV2; cdr3_aa: CASRHRGTSGGGSDTQYF; cdr3_nt: TGTGCCAGCAGACATAGAGGGACTAGCGGGGGGGGCTCAGATACGCAGTATTTT
j_call: TRBJ2-7; clone_size: NA; cdr3_length: 14; d_call: NA; v_call: TRBV7-2; cdr3_aa: CASNFMGAPYEQYF; cdr3_nt: TGTGCCAGCAACTTCATGGGGGCCCCCTACGAGCAGTACTTC
j_call: TRBJ1-5; clone_size: NA; cdr3_length: 14; d_call: NA; v_call: TRBV30; cdr3_aa: CAWSGGGWAQPQHF; cdr3_nt: TGTGCCTGGAGTGGTGGGGGCTGGGCTCAGCCCCAGCATTTT
j_call: TRBJ1-2; clone_size: NA; cdr3_length: 16; d_call: TRBD1; v_call: TRBV7-2; cdr3_aa: CASSLVGQGDFYGYTF; cdr3_nt: TGTGCCAGCAGCTTAGTCGGACAGGGGGACTTCTATGGCTACACCTTC
j_call: TRBJ1-5; clone_size: once; cdr3_length: 16; d_call: NA; v_call: TRBV19; cdr3_aa: CASSLGTGGVDQPQHF; cdr3_nt: TGTGCCAGTAGTCTGGGGACTGGGGGGGTGGATCAGCCCCAGCATTTT
j_call: TRBJ2-2; clone_size: NA; cdr3_length: 15; d_call: TRBD2; v_call: TRBV28; cdr3_aa: CASQLAGVGTGELFF; cdr3_nt: TGTGCCAGCCAACTAGCGGGAGTGGGTACCGGGGAGCTGTTTTTT
j_call: TRBJ1-6; clone_size: NA; cdr3_length: 17; d_call: TRBD1; v_call: TRBV10-2; cdr3_aa: CASSESTGTDFNSPLHF; cdr3_nt: TGCGCCAGCAGTGAGTCGACGGGGACAGACTTTAATTCACCCCTCCACTTT
j_call: TRBJ2-2; clone_size: NA; cdr3_length: 13; d_call: NA; v_call: TRBV12-3/TRBV12-4; cdr3_aa: CASAEKRTGELFF; cdr3_nt: TGTGCCAGCGCCGAGAAACGGACCGGGGAGCTGTTTTTT
j_call: TRBJ1-1; clone_size: NA; cdr3_length: 16; d_call: NA; v_call: TRBV5-6; cdr3_aa: CASSFWTGADGGKAFF; cdr3_nt: TGTGCCAGCAGCTTTTGGACCGGGGCCGACGGGGGGAAAGCTTTCTTT
j_call: TRBJ1-1; clone_size: few; cdr3_length: 14; d_call: NA; v_call: TRBV5-1; cdr3_aa: CASSLETGNTEAFF; cdr3_nt: TGCGCCAGCAGCTTAGAGACTGGGAACACTGAAGCTTTCTTT
j_call: TRBJ1-5; clone_size: NA; cdr3_length: 13; d_call: NA; v_call: TRBV5-6; cdr3_aa: CASSLAGNQPQHF; cdr3_nt: TGTGCCAGCAGCTTGGCGGGCAATCAGCCCCAGCATTTT
j_call: TRBJ1-1; clone_size: NA; cdr3_length: 11; d_call: NA; v_call: TRBV29-1; cdr3_aa: CSVSREIEAFF; cdr3_nt: TGCAGCGTTAGCCGGGAGATCGAGGCTTTCTTT
j_call: TRBJ1-2; clone_size: NA; cdr3_length: 14; d_call: TRBD1; v_call: TRBV19; cdr3_aa: CASSSRDRYNGYTF; cdr3_nt: TGTGCCAGTAGCAGCCGGGACAGATATAATGGCTACACCTTC
j_call: TRBJ2-1; clone_size: NA; cdr3_length: 12; d_call: NA; v_call: TRBV6-2/TRBV6-3; cdr3_aa: CASSYGGYEQFF; cdr3_nt: TGTGCCAGCAGTTACGGAGGATATGAGCAGTTCTTC